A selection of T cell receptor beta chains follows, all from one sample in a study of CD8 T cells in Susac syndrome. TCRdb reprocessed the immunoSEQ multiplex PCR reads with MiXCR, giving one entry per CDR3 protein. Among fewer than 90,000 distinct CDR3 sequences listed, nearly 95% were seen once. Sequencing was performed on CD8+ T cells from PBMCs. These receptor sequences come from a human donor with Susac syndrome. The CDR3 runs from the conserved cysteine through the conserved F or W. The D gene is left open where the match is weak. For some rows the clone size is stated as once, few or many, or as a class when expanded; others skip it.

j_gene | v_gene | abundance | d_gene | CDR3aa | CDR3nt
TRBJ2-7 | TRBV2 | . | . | CASSEASRYEQYF | TGTGCCAGCAGTGAAGCGTCGAGATACGAGCAGTACTTC
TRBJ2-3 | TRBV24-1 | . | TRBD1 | CATSESGRGQGRTDTQYF | TGTGCCACCAGTGAGTCAGGCCGGGGACAGGGCCGCACAGATACGCAGTATTTT
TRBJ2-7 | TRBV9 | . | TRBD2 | CASSVSGSDDEQYF | TGTGCCAGCAGCGTCAGCGGGAGTGACGACGAGCAGTACTTC
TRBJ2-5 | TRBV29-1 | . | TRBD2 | CSVPSGGLQETQYF | TGCAGCGTTCCTAGCGGGGGGTTACAAGAGACCCAGTACTTC
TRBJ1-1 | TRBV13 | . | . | CASSLGQGDTEAFF | TGTGCCAGCAGCTTAGGTCAGGGAGACACTGAAGCTTTCTTT
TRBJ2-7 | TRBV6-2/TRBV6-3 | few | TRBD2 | CASSGSGSEFYEQYF | TGTGCCAGCAGCGGAAGCGGGAGTGAGTTCTACGAGCAGTACTTC
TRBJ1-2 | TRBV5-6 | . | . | CASSFQDLYGYTF | TGTGCCAGCAGCTTCCAGGACCTCTATGGCTACACCTTC
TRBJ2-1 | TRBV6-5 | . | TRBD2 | CASSYSGLAGDEQFF | TGTGCCAGCAGTTACTCGGGACTAGCGGGAGATGAGCAGTTCTTC
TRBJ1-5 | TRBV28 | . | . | CASSQRTTYSNQPQHF | TGTGCCAGCAGTCAGAGGACAACCTATAGCAATCAGCCCCAGCATTTT
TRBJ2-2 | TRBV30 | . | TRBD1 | CAWSGDSHTGELFF | TGTGCCTGGAGCGGGGACAGTCACACCGGGGAGCTGTTTTTT
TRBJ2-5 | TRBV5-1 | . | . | CATSPLGPTVAETQYF | TGCGCCACCTCCCCGCTTGGGCCAACTGTGGCAGAGACCCAGTACTTC
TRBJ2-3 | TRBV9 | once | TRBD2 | CASSAEGDRGADTQYF | TGTGCCAGCAGCGCCGAAGGTGATCGGGGGGCAGATACGCAGTATTTT
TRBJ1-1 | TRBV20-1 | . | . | CSARGGGGLDTEAFF | TGCAGTGCTAGAGGAGGGGGGGGGCTGGACACTGAAGCTTTCTTT
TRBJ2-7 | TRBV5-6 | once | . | CASSLVTNEQYF | TGTGCCAGCAGCTTGGTGACTAACGAGCAGTACTTC
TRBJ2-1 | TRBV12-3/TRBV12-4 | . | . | CASSFNEQFF | TGTGCCAGCAGTTTTAATGAGCAGTTCTTC
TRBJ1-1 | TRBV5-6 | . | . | CASSETGKWAFF | TGTGCCAGCAGCGAAACCGGGAAATGGGCTTTCTTT
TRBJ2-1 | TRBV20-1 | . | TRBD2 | CSAREDEASGPREQFF | TGCAGTGCTAGAGAGGACGAGGCTAGCGGGCCGAGGGAGCAGTTCTTC
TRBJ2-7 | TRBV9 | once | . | CASSVEVGESYEQYF | TGTGCCAGCAGCGTAGAAGTGGGGGAGAGCTACGAGCAGTACTTC
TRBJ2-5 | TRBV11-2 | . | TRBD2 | CASSLTLAGGVETQYF | TGTGCCAGCAGCTTGACGCTAGCGGGGGGCGTGGAGACCCAGTACTTC
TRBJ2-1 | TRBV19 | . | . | CASAVAGNEQFF | TGTGCCAGTGCCGTAGCAGGAAATGAGCAGTTCTTC
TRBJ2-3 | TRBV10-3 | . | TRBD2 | CAISGRREGPDTQYF | TGTGCCATCAGTGGGAGACGGGAGGGCCCAGATACGCAGTATTTT
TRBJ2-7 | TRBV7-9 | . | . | CASSSGTVSYEQYF | TGTGCCAGCAGCTCCGGGACGGTATCCTACGAGCAGTACTTC